The 7 T cell receptor beta chains listed next were all sequenced from one sample in a study of T-cell reconstitution after alpha-beta-depleted transplantation in children. The library targeted TCRbeta and was prepared with unique molecular identifiers. One entry per CDR3 protein results from TCRdb running MiXCR on the PCR reads. The sample records about 980,000 distinct CDR3 sequences, around 30% being singletons. The sample here was PBMCs, mostly from graft donor cells, taken 360 days after TCRalphabeta/CD19-depleted stem cell transplant. The receptors here all came from a boy in the first two years of life who had a stem cell transplant for SCID, so the T cells may come from the graft donor.

This clonotype has just a few counts. The chain links TRBV20-1 to TRBJ2-1; 9 nucleotides align to TRBD2. The CDR3 covers 16 residues. With V trimmed by 1 base and J by 9 bases, 13 bases remained unmatched. CDR1 is DFQATT and CDR2 is SNEGSKA in the germline V gene (reference sequence). The CDR3 loop reads CSARGLYERGAPEQFF. The CDR3 DNA is TGCAGTGCTAGAGGACTCTACGAGCGGGGGGCCCCTGAGCAGTTCTTC.

The chain carries TRBV5-1 and TRBJ2-4; the D gene is possibly TRBD1 (6 bases). CDR1 and CDR2 (germline): SGHRS, YFSETQ. With 5 bases removed from V and 0 bases from J, the gap between germline ends came to 12 bases. This CDR3 has 15 amino acids. CDR3 loop: CASRLAGEAKNIQYF. CDR3 coding DNA: TGCGCCAGCAGGCTGGCAGGGGAAGCCAAAAACATTCAGTACTTC. The full variable domain, rest sourced from reference TRBV5-1 and TRBJ2-4, is KAGVTQTPRYLIKTRGQQVTLSCSPISGHRSVSWYQQTPGQGLQFLFEYFSETQRNKGNFPGRFSGRQFSNSRSEMNVSTLELGDSALYLCASRLAGEAKNIQYFGAGTRLSVL.

This clonotype was found many times. The genes are TRBV5-4 and TRBJ1-2; maybe TRBD1 (6 bases). The CDR3 loop spans 11 amino acids. CDR1 is SGHNT, CDR2 YYREEE, per germline (reference sequence). Deletions cut 4 bases from V and 7 bases from J, with 8 bases between. CDR3 region: CASSKGGGYTF. In DNA form, the CDR3 reads TGTGCCAGCAGCAAGGGGGGTGGCTACACCTTC.

The chain joins TRBV18 to TRBJ2-3, with D possibly TRBD1 on 5 matching bases. This CDR3 is built from 14 residues. Between the trimmed V and J ends, which lost 0 bases and 3 bases, there was a span of 7 bases. The germline CDR1 and CDR2 sequences are KGHSH and LQKENI. In nucleotides, the CDR3 is TGTGCCAGCTCACCACCCAGGGCAACAGATACGCAGTATTTT. Translated, it gives CASSPPRATDTQYF.

The chain combines TRBV23-1 with TRBJ2-7; no clear D. TRBV23-1 is an open reading frame whose function is uncertain. This CDR3 contains 9 residues. With 9 bases removed from V and 2 bases from J, the gap between germline ends came to 2 bases. The CDR3 protein is CARAYEQYF. CDR3 in DNA: TGCGCCAGGGCCTACGAGCAGTACTTC.

This sequence joins TRBV5-1 and TRBJ1-4, with a weak D call TRBD1 (5 bases). Germline CDR1 SGHRS, CDR2 YFSETQ. The CDR3 sequence is 16 residues long. The V end lost 2 bases, the J end lost 0 bases, and 11 bases lay between the germline ends. CDR3 DNA sequence: TGCGCCAGCAGCTTCGACAGACCTACAACTAATGAAAAACTGTTTTTT. This codes for CASSFDRPTTNEKLFF.

V is TRBV5-6 and J is TRBJ2-7, with a tentative D call TRBD1 (6 bases). Trimming took 0 bases from V and 5 from J, leaving 9 bases between them. Germline V gene lookup returns CDR1 SGHDT and CDR2 YYEEEE. The CDR3 loop spans 13 amino acids. The CDR3 spells CASSLDTGNEQYF. DNA of the CDR3: TGTGCCAGCAGCTTGGACACAGGGAACGAGCAGTACTTC. Looking up the rest from reference TRBV5-6 and TRBJ2-7 gives the full variable domain: DAGVTQSPTHLIKTRGQQVTLRCSPKSGHDTVSWYQQALGQGPQFIFQYYEEEERQRGNFPDRFSGHQFPNYSSELNVNALLLGDSALYLCASSLDTGNEQYFGPGTRLTVT.